This TCR beta chain comes out of a study of regulatory T cells in long-lasting Graves disease. CDR3-region Arm-PCR and iRepertoire HTBI primers produced the TCR beta libraries. TCRdb itself ran the multiplex PCR reads through MiXCR, one entry per CDR3 protein. Of about 360,000 distinct CDR3 sequences listed, 15% to 20% were seen once; the top ten hold around 20%. The table lists this clonotype with many counts. V lost 3 bases and J lost 4, with 6 bases in between. The CDR3 is made up of 12 amino acids. Sample time point: newly diagnosed GD, antithyroid drugs for less than 3 months. Making the TCR library involved RNA that had been extracted from PBMCs. The sample was also linked to a second study, of T cells in Graves' hyperthyroidism and ophthalmopathy.

The clonotype was recovered from a woman between 18 and 30 years old with Graves disease. Specimen: peripheral blood mononuclear cells (PBMCs), collected at new diagnosis, from a patient treated with antithyroid drugs. V gene TRBV12-3 or TRBV12-4 combines with J gene TRBJ1-2, with a weak D call TRBD1 (5 bases). CDR3 loop: CASSLGPYGYTF. The DNA of the CDR3 is TGTGCCAGCAGTTTGGGACCCTATGGCTACACCTTC.